This entry lists 6 T cell receptor beta chains sequenced from one sample in a study of early T cells in non-severe SARS-CoV-2 infection. TCRdb recomputed calls from the 5' RACE reads with MiXCR, one row per CDR3 protein. The sample holds about 50,000 distinct CDR3 sequences; about 9.3% are singletons and the top ten take about 15%. Sequencing was carried out using whole blood. The receptors come from an adult who was a healthcare worker with PCR-confirmed SARS-CoV-2 infection or an uninfected control (not recorded which).

This clonotype was detected ten times or more. This chain joins TRBV20-1 and TRBJ2-1; D possibly matches TRBD1 or TRBD2 (5 bases each). This CDR3 comprises 14 residues. Germline V gene lookup returns CDR1 DFQATT and CDR2 SNEGSKA (reference sequence). V shed 1 base and J shed 3 bases, with 10 bases lying between them. CDR3 sequence: CSARGGVGYNEQFF. In DNA, the CDR3 is TGCAGTGCTAGAGGAGGGGTCGGCTACAATGAGCAGTTCTTC.

This clonotype was counted at least ten times. V usage is TRBV7-9 and J usage is TRBJ2-7; D is possibly TRBD1 or TRBD2 (5 bases each). CDR3 length: 18 amino acids. V lost 3 bases, J lost 6 bases, and 27 bases lay in between. The germline V gene encodes CDR1 SEHNR and CDR2 FQNEAQ (reference sequence). This chain's CDR3 is CASSFGASPGQKGLEQYF. The CDR3 DNA reads TGTGCCAGCAGCTTTGGTGCTAGCCCCGGACAAAAGGGCCTCGAGCAGTACTTC.

This clonotype was seen repeatedly, ten times or more. The chain joins TRBV20-1 to TRBJ2-3, with 9 bases identical to TRBD2. The V and J ends lost 1 base and 4 bases, in that order; junction bases with no gene match: 15. Germline lookup yields CDR1 DFQATT and CDR2 SNEGSKA (reference sequence). This CDR3 spans 18 amino acids. The CDR3 is CSARVPLGSGSGADTQYF. For the CDR3, the DNA is TGCAGTGCTAGAGTCCCCCTAGGTAGCGGGAGTGGCGCAGATACGCAGTATTTT.

This clonotype has more than one count but fewer than ten. V usage is TRBV20-1 and J usage is TRBJ2-7, with a possible D match to TRBD1 (6 bases). Looked up from germline, CDR1 is DFQATT and CDR2 is SNEGSKA (reference sequence). Trimming removed 1 base from V and 4 bases from J, with 14 bases in between. This CDR3 has 14 amino acids. DNA for the CDR3: TGCAGTGCTAGAGCACGGCAGGGGATGTACGAGCAGTACTTC. Protein: CSARARQGMYEQYF.

This clonotype was detected a few times. This chain uses TRBV6-6 with TRBJ2-5, with D tentatively TRBD1 (5 bases). The germline gives CDR1 MNHNY, CDR2 SVGAGI (reference sequence). The V end was cut by 2 bases, the J end by 14 bases, with 15 bases between. The CDR3 has 12 amino acids. This CDR3 reads CASSYRFDQGYF. Written as DNA, the CDR3 is TGTGCCAGCAGTTACCGGTTCGATCAGGGATACTTC.

This clonotype turned up a few times. The CDR3 bases are TGCAGTGCTAGAGACGACGCCGGGACTCGCTCCTACAATGAGCAGTTCTTC. It specifies CSARDDAGTRSYNEQFF. The V and J genes are TRBV20-1 and TRBJ2-1; a possible D gene is TRBD2 (6 bases). From germline, CDR1 is DFQATT and CDR2 SNEGSKA (reference sequence). The CDR3 totals 17 residues. V lost 0 bases to trimming and J lost 0 bases, with 15 bases between them.